Here is one TCR beta chain with its context. No antigen is known for it. No per-base quality is available; no much larger clone lies one base away. The CDR3 measures 18 amino acids from cysteine to phenylalanine. CDR3 DNA is the only sequence kept; it has 54 bases, read in frame from the first base. CDR1 is given as SGHRS and CDR2 as YFSETQ, both from the germline V gene. V gives up 0 bases and J gives up 4 bases, and the segment between their germline ends measures 20 bases. The cohort comprised around 700 healthy bone marrow donors. At the time of sampling, every cohort member was nominally healthy, though immune exposures that went unrecorded were likely present. The donor tested CMV seronegative, placing the donor among the 350 or so seronegative members of the cohort. A peripheral blood sample was collected from each donor, and TCR beta sequencing was performed on peripheral blood mononuclear cells. Genomic DNA was extracted from the blood cell samples with the Qiagen DNeasy Blood Extraction Kit.

The data belong to a study of cytomegalovirus exposure and HLA in healthy donors (dated by TCRdb to 2015 to 2018). For context, the study as a whole: An earlier analysis of several hundred of the donors reported approximately 260 Gb of sequence data and around 110 million unique TCR beta sequences obtained from approximately 180 million T cells. An early release covering around 630 HLA-typed donors comprised roughly 300 gigabases of sequencing data and roughly 85 million unique TCR sequences. Of the 350 to 450 genotyped donors, over 80% were placed in the genetic ancestry cluster associated with self-reported Caucasian donors. The aim of the study was to test whether cataloging public T cell receptors could identify signatures of past pathogen exposure. The study used immunosequencing to profile the T cell repertoires of several hundred subjects and linked those repertoires to cytomegalovirus serostatus. Besides the first cohort of 666 subjects, a separate validation cohort made up of roughly 130 different subjects was used. High-throughput TCR immunosequencing, statistical association of individual TCRs with disease status, and machine learning were combined to predict cytomegalovirus infection status. A later analysis re-examined previously published TCR beta repertoires from 610 or so donors and added high-resolution HLA genotyping to investigate patterns of TCR occurrence. Rather than drawing on any new phenotypic data, the later analysis identified candidate immune exposures from TCR beta sequences and the way those sequences occurred across donors. An earlier analysis of about 620 of the donors applied high-throughput TCR beta sequencing to assess whether each TCR beta V gene segment acted as functional or pseudogenic. Donor age, sex, ethnicity and CMV serostatus were compiled alongside the repertoire data. In a later genetic analysis, genome-wide SNP genotypes for about 60% of the 666 donors were used, and that subset was treated as a discovery cohort. Every discovery cohort repertoire had been produced on one sequencing platform. HLA typing included class I and class II loci at four-digit resolution. Typing coverage differed by locus: A, B, C, DRB1 and DQB1 were typed in about 629-630 donors, DQA1 in 500 to 550, DPA1 in 600 to 610, and DPB1 in just under 490. Roughly five DR-DQ haplotypes were handled as single units for association and clustering because linkage in the cohort was strong. Among about 390 genotyped donors of the cohort, an average of roughly 240,000 unique TCR beta nucleotide sequences were sequenced per donor, around 20% of them non-productive. Beyond this particular receptor, the publication reports: According to a later analysis, most CMV-associated TCR beta chains appeared to be HLA-restricted, and the HLA associations seemed to be driven largely by CMV exposure. A group of highly shared sequence variants was considered likely to be a technical artifact of the sequencing pipeline. Compared with equally common non-associated chains, HLA-associated TCR beta chains in a later analysis were more clonally expanded and had lower generation probabilities. Because some donors lacked HLA typing at each locus, the association tests relied only on the typed subset. In vitro tests confirmed that a few of the cytomegalovirus-associated TCR beta chains recognize cytomegalovirus antigens. Several of the top co-occurrence clusters appeared to be linked to parvovirus B19, influenza, CMV and Epstein-Barr virus, according to a later analysis. A later analysis found that TCR association rates varied across HLA loci, with DRB1 alleles showing the most associated TCRs and HLA-C alleles the fewest. The cohort was sequenced for TCR beta chains only, and without alpha or paired-chain data the features that could be detected were limited. Across donors, most TCR sequences were observed very rarely, whereas some public TCRs were present in many individuals. Correlated functional status among segregating V segments might be attributable to linkage disequilibrium, but an unknown experimental factor could not be ruled out. In an earlier analysis of about 540 of the donors, most TCR beta V segments were observed in productive rearrangements about 87% or about 30% of the time, broadly matching IMGT annotations. Immune exposure information for the cohort was limited to CMV serostatus. According to the authors, the approach could potentially be generalized to other disease states and immunological phenotypes. A total of about 150 TCR beta chains were listed by the study as associated with cytomegalovirus. Because the 87-base-pair reads could not distinguish some IMGT-functional V segments, including TRBV6-2 and TRBV6-3, those segments were excluded. Because counts were too low, around 18 rarely observed V segments, including chromosome 9 orphons, were left out of the earlier analysis of a few hundred of the donors. Sequencing depth was assumed to be roughly uniform across donors in the presence/absence analyses, though that assumption may not hold. A further reported finding was that TCR beta sequences accurately predicted the HLA-A and HLA-B alleles for most subjects in the first cohort. Specific HLA alleles were associated with 15,000 to 20,000 TCR beta sequences at a false discovery rate of 0.05 in a later analysis. In a later genetic analysis, a missense DCLRE1C variant was associated with V-gene and J-gene trimming of TCR beta chains, and the association was replicated in an independent cohort. The classifier was reported to diagnose cytomegalovirus status with high specificity and sensitivity in both the original and validation cohorts. A later genetic analysis reported fewer N-insertions in productive TCRs among donors in an Asian-associated ancestry cluster than the roughly 720-donor mean. Strong co-occurrence of HLA alleles, especially DR and DQ, made assigning TCR associations to individual alleles difficult.

The library was obtained by the immunoSEQ multiplex PCR assay. The multiplex PCR relied on a mix of 60 forward primers for TCR Vbeta segments and 13 reverse primers for TCR Jbeta segments. A multiplex PCR assay on genomic DNA amplified the CDR3 region of rearranged TCR beta genes. The amplified TCR beta libraries were sequenced on the Illumina HiSeq System as 87-base-pair reads. The authors' analysis ran thus. In a later analysis, roughly 80 million unique TCR beta chains were counted across the roughly 700 repertoires, and roughly 11 million of these chains were shared by at least two donors. Raw reads were error-corrected and collapsed into unique sequences with a nearest-neighbor algorithm that merged closely related sequences to remove PCR and sequencing errors. CDR3 sequences were aligned to IMGT reference sequences to assign V, D and J gene segments. For a sequence to be retained, at least a six-nucleotide match to both a V gene segment and a J gene segment was required. Rearrangements were classified as productive when the CDR3 lacked stop codons and remained in frame with V and J, and all other rearrangements were classified as non-productive. Following IMGT convention, CDR3 was defined as the stretch from the second conserved V-encoded cysteine up to the conserved J-encoded phenylalanine. Sequences without an unambiguous match to a single V gene segment were excluded from the earlier analysis of approximately 600 of the donors. In an earlier analysis of a few hundred of the donors, a V segment was called functional when productive rearrangements were above 56.7%, and segregating when the standard deviation between donors exceeded 5%. A statistical classification framework was built for diagnosing cytomegalovirus status from the catalog of TCR beta chain sequences. In a later analysis, TCR nucleotide sequences were compared against IMGT/GENE-DB human TR gene sequences so that V and J genes could be assigned. In a later analysis, CDR3 sequences and most-parsimonious VDJ recombination scenarios were assigned using the TCRdist pipeline. A later analysis defined each TCR beta chain by its CDR3 amino acid sequence plus V-gene family, and excluded reads lacking a unique V-gene family. In a later analysis, approximately 590 highly shared, low-generation-probability nucleotide sequences were removed to address suspected cross-contamination and a sequencing artifact. A later analysis calculated a clonal expansion index for each public chain from normalized within-repertoire ranks of inferred template counts. In a later analysis, generation probabilities were computed with a VDJ recombination model fitted to out-of-frame rearrangements, and the resulting probabilities were checked against IGoR. In a later analysis, hypergeometric tests were used to score TCR-TCR, TCR-HLA and TCR-CMV co-occurrence, with a repertoire-size bias correction applied to TCR pairs. A later analysis estimated false discovery rates by permuting HLA or CMV assignments 20 times. In a later analysis, co-occurring TCRs were grouped using DBSCAN, with TCRdist sequence similarity added in when clustering inside HLA-allele-positive subsets. Co-occurrence clustering excluded repertoires with fewer than 30,000 or more than 120,000 public chains, plus five with anomalous nucleotide sharing. TCRdb provides this immuneACCESS table in a form limited to in-frame rearrangements. Some clones are lacking; in checked studies, under half of them reflect an unresolved V gene, and why the rest are absent is not known. V and J calls and clone size are given by that table; D and trimming were obtained from the DNA. Counted in this sample were about 200,000 clones; roughly 80% of them appeared once. The biggest ten clones account for about 1.7% of the sample.

This chain joins TRBV5-1 to TRBJ1-3, with no reliable assignment of the D segment. The receptor comes from a young woman in good health and CMV-seronegative. Sequenced: PBMCs. Read as DNA, the sequence is TGCGCCAGCAGCTTGGCCGGAGGCATTTATGCGCCGGGAAACACCATATATTTT. It codes for CASSLAGGIYAPGNTIYF.